This T cell receptor beta chain was captured in a study of cytomegalovirus exposure and HLA in healthy donors. The PCR contained 60 Vbeta and 13 Jbeta primers. Sequenced by immunoSEQ multiplex PCR; TCRdb stores in-frame clones only, minus some. This sample's clone table lists approximately 210,000 clones. CDR3 length: 14 amino acids. The V segment lost 6 bases and the J segment 4 bases; nucleotides outside the gene matches: 5. The germline gives CDR1 MNHNS, CDR2 SASEGT. For this clone: As yet, its antigen is unknown.

Study findings and constraints: Reports showed the classifier diagnosing cytomegalovirus status with high specificity and sensitivity.

This chain uses TRBV6-1 with TRBJ1-5; 8 bases are shared with TRBD1. The TCR was taken from a woman in her twenties or thirties in good health and CMV-seropositive. The sequenced sample was PBMCs. DNA of the CDR3: TGTGCCAGCAGCGGGACAGGTTGGAATCAGCCCCAGCATTTT. This sequence encodes CASSGTGWNQPQHF.